Listed below are T cell receptor beta chains from one sample, sequenced in a study of cytomegalovirus exposure and HLA in healthy donors. Produced via immunoSEQ multiplex PCR; TCRdb's table is partial and in-frame only. The sample lists about 130,000 clones, 70% to 85% occurring once. The sequenced sample was PBMCs. Receptors originate from a boy younger than 10 in good health and CMV-seronegative. The CDR3 runs from the conserved cysteine through the conserved F or W. Each record gives: V gene, clone size, J gene, D gene, CDR3 length, CDR3 DNA, CDR3 protein. The D gene is left open where the match is weak. Size is stated for part of the rows, as once, few or many counts, or as a class when the clone is expanded.

TRBV4-3	NA	TRBJ2-4	NA	15	TGCGCCAGCAGCCCAAAGGACGAGGGGGGGAACATTCAGTACTTC	CASSPKDEGGNIQYF
TRBV7-9	NA	TRBJ1-2	NA	13	TGTGCCAGCAGCCCTCGGACAGCCATAGGCTACACCTTC	CASSPRTAIGYTF
TRBV11-2	NA	TRBJ1-2	NA	14	TGTGCCAGCAGCCTTTTACGGGGGAGAGAAGGCTACACCTTC	CASSLLRGREGYTF
TRBV5-1	NA	TRBJ2-1	NA	13	TGCGCCAGCAGCTTAGAAGGCGCCGGGGAGCAGTTCTTC	CASSLEGAGEQFF
TRBV5-6	NA	TRBJ1-2	TRBD1	14	TGTGCCAGCAGCTACGGGACAGGGGCCGTTGGCTACACCTTC	CASSYGTGAVGYTF
TRBV10-3	NA	TRBJ1-2	TRBD1	16	TGTGCCATCAGTGAGGGACAGGGTAGGGGTTACTATGGCTACACCTTC	CAISEGQGRGYYGYTF
TRBV15	NA	TRBJ2-5	TRBD1	16	TGTGCCACCAGCAGGTACGGGACAGGGACACAAGAGACCCAGTACTTC	CATSRYGTGTQETQYF
TRBV7-3	NA	TRBJ1-1	TRBD1	15	TGTGCCAGCAGCCCCACGGGACAGGGGCTCACTGAAGCTTTCTTT	CASSPTGQGLTEAFF
TRBV6-5	once	TRBJ2-7	NA	13	TGTGCCAGCCGAAGGAGGGAGTCCTACGAGCAGTACTTC	CASRRRESYEQYF
TRBV11-3	NA	TRBJ2-1	NA	13	TGTGCCAGCAGCTCGGAGCGGGTACATGAGCAGTTCTTC	CASSSERVHEQFF
TRBV19	once	TRBJ1-1	NA	13	TGTGCCAGTAGTATACTCGGAGACACTGAAGCTTTCTTT	CASSILGDTEAFF
TRBV6-5	NA	TRBJ2-3	TRBD2	15	TGTGCCAGCAGTTCGGGACTAGCGGTCACAGATACGCAGTATTTT	CASSSGLAVTDTQYF
TRBV19	once	TRBJ2-1	NA	14	TGTGCCAGTAGATTCTCTTGGGGGCACGACGAGCAGTTCTTC	CASRFSWGHDEQFF
TRBV6-1	NA	TRBJ2-5	TRBD2	14	TGTGCCAGCACTGTGGGAGGGCCGGAGGAGACCCAGTACTTC	CASTVGGPEETQYF
TRBV7-3	NA	TRBJ2-7	NA	15	TGTGCCAGCAGCCTCGATACAGGGAGCTCCTACGAGCAGTACTTC	CASSLDTGSSYEQYF
TRBV4-3	NA	TRBJ1-1	NA	15	TGCGCCAGCAGCCAAGTTTTGGGGCTGAACACTGAAGCTTTCTTT	CASSQVLGLNTEAFF
TRBV13	NA	TRBJ1-4	NA	14	TGTGCCAGCAGCCACGATTTCCGGGAGAAAAAACTGTTTTTT	CASSHDFREKKLFF
TRBV7-7	NA	TRBJ2-1	TRBD1	13	TGTGCTAGCAGCCCGGACAGGGGGTATGAGCAGTTCTTC	CASSPDRGYEQFF
TRBV10-3	once	TRBJ2-5	NA	14	TGTGCCATCAGTGAGTCAGAGAACCAAGAGACCCAGTACTTC	CAISESENQETQYF
TRBV7-9	NA	TRBJ1-1	NA	18	TGTGCCAGCAGCTTATCTGAGTATGCGGGGGCGGCGAATACTGAAGCTTTCTTT	CASSLSEYAGAANTEAFF
TRBV5-4	NA	TRBJ2-3	NA	12	NA	CASSWGSGSTYF
TRBV6-1	NA	TRBJ2-6	NA	15	TGTGCCAGCACCCAAGCCGGGGATGGGGCCAACGTCCTGACTTTC	CASTQAGDGANVLTF
TRBV13	NA	TRBJ2-1	TRBD2	14	TGTGCCAGCAGCACGCTAGCGGACCCTCAAGAGCAGTTCTTC	CASSTLADPQEQFF
TRBV9	once	TRBJ2-1	NA	13	TGTGCCAGCAGCCCCCGAGGTGCATGTGAGCAGTTCTTC	CASSPRGACEQFF
TRBV10-3	NA	TRBJ2-1	TRBD2	15	TGTGCCATCAGTGGACGGGGGGGCCTAGACAATGAGCAGTTCTTC	CAISGRGGLDNEQFF
TRBV13	NA	TRBJ2-3	TRBD1	15	TGTGCCAGCAGCAGCAGACAGGGACCGGGCGGTACGCAGTATTTT	CASSSRQGPGGTQYF
TRBV5-6	many	TRBJ1-2	TRBD1	14	TGTGCCAGCAGCTCCGGGACAGGGGGCGTTGGCTACACCTTC	CASSSGTGGVGYTF
TRBV18	NA	TRBJ1-1	NA	14	TGTGCCAGCTCACCGAGGGACATGAACACTGAAGCTTTCTTT	CASSPRDMNTEAFF
TRBV9	NA	TRBJ2-3	TRBD2	16	TGTGCCAGCAGCCCTGGACTAGCGGGGTGGACAGATACGCAGTATTTT	CASSPGLAGWTDTQYF
TRBV19	NA	TRBJ1-6	NA	13	TGTGCCAGTTCCCGGGACATGAGCTCACCCCTCCACTTT	CASSRDMSSPLHF
TRBV25-1	NA	TRBJ2-7	NA	13	TGTGCCAGCAGTCCTAGTGGCCCCTACGAGCAGTACTTC	CASSPSGPYEQYF
TRBV9	NA	TRBJ2-5	NA	15	TGTGCCAGCAGCGTGTATCTCGGAGCGGAAGAGACCCAGTACTTC	CASSVYLGAEETQYF
TRBV7-9	NA	TRBJ2-1	TRBD2	15	TGTGCCAGCAGTCAAAGCCGGACTAGCCTCGATGAGCAGTTCTTC	CASSQSRTSLDEQFF
TRBV13	NA	TRBJ2-1	NA	15	TGTGCCAGCAGCTTATCGGGGATGGCTTACAATGAGCAGTTCTTC	CASSLSGMAYNEQFF
TRBV7-9	once	TRBJ1-5	TRBD1	14	TGTGCCAGCAGCTTTACAGGGGGCGGGCAGCCCCAGCATTTT	CASSFTGGGQPQHF
TRBV11-1	NA	TRBJ2-3	TRBD1	15	TGTGCCAGCAGCGAGGGACAGGGCCACACAGATACGCAGTATTTT	CASSEGQGHTDTQYF
TRBV7-9	once	TRBJ1-1	NA	13	TGTGCCAGCGAATCGGGGTACGCCACTGAAGCTTTCTTT	CASESGYATEAFF
TRBV4-1	NA	TRBJ2-2	TRBD2	16	TGCGCCAGCAGCCAATTGCTAGCGGGGAGCACCGGGGAGCTGTTTTTT	CASSQLLAGSTGELFF
TRBV2	few	TRBJ1-2	TRBD1	13	TGTGCCAGCATGCCGCAGGGGGCAGGTGGCTACACCTTC	CASMPQGAGGYTF
TRBV2	NA	TRBJ2-2	TRBD1	15	TGTGCCAGCAGTCCACAGGGGACGGACACCGGGGAGCTGTTTTTT	CASSPQGTDTGELFF
TRBV9	NA	TRBJ1-2	TRBD1	12	TGTGCCAGCAGCGTGCCGGGACAGGGCTACACCTTC	CASSVPGQGYTF
TRBV6-1	once	TRBJ1-3	TRBD1	17	TGTGCCAGCAGTGATGTAGGCAGGGGGTCGCTCGGAAACACCATATATTTT	CASSDVGRGSLGNTIYF
TRBV19	NA	TRBJ1-6	TRBD1	14	TGTGCCAGTAGTTTACAGGGGGTAAATTCACCCCTCCACTTT	CASSLQGVNSPLHF
TRBV6-4	NA	TRBJ2-3	TRBD1	14	TGTGCCAGCAGTGACTCCCAGGGGGCAGATACGCAGTATTTT	CASSDSQGADTQYF
TRBV30	NA	TRBJ2-2	TRBD1	15	TGTGCCTGGAGCCCCTGGACAGGGTCAGCCAGGGAGCTGTTTTTT	CAWSPWTGSARELFF
TRBV20-1	NA	TRBJ1-5	NA	10	TGCAGTGCAACGGCGGGGTCCCAGCATTTT	CSATAGSQHF
TRBV5-1	NA	TRBJ1-1	TRBD1	14	TGCGCCAGCTCCACAACAGGGGTTCGGACTGAAGCTTTCTTT	CASSTTGVRTEAFF
TRBV6-1	NA	TRBJ1-3	NA	14	TGTGCCAGCAGTGACAGGGGTAGGGGAAACACCATATATTTT	CASSDRGRGNTIYF
TRBV30	NA	TRBJ2-1	TRBD2	13	TGTGCCCGAAAGCGGGGGCTCTACAATGAGCAGTTCTTC	CARKRGLYNEQFF
TRBV5-6	NA	TRBJ2-5	NA	14	TGTGCCAGCAGCGGACTCCCGTGGGGAGAGACCCAGTACTTC	CASSGLPWGETQYF
TRBV19	NA	TRBJ1-1	NA	13	TGTGCCAGTAGTATACTAGACTACACTGAAGCTTTCTTT	CASSILDYTEAFF
TRBV27	NA	TRBJ1-1	NA	14	TGTGCCAGCGGAGGGGGGGAGGGGAACACTGAAGCTTTCTTT	CASGGGEGNTEAFF
TRBV13	once	TRBJ1-3	NA	13	TGTGCCAGCAGCTCAACCAGGGGTCACACCATATATTTT	CASSSTRGHTIYF